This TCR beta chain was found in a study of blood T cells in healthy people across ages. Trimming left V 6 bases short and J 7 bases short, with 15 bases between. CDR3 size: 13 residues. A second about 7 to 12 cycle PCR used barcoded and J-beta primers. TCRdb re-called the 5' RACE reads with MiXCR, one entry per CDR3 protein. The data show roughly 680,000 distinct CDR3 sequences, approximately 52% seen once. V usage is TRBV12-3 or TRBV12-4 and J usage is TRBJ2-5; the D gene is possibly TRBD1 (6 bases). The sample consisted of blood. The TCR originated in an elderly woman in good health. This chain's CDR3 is CASRRSRGGTQYF. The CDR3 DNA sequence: TGTGCCAGCAGGCGGTCCCGAGGGGGGACCCAGTACTTC.